Listed here is a single T cell receptor (beta chain). This sample stems from a study of shared clonotypes between healthy human individuals. Unmatched junction bases numbered 9, after V lost 7 bases and J lost 0 bases. CDR1 is LNHDA and CDR2 is SQIVND in the germline V gene (reference sequence). The CDR3 totals 16 residues. Only in-frame clones appear in the TCRdb table, and some are missing; sequencing was by immunoSEQ multiplex PCR. The sample has fewer than 850,000 clones, roughly 78% seen once. Sequenced sample: memory CD4+ T cells sorted from blood. Subset: CD45RA-negative fraction. This receptor was obtained from a woman aged 25-40 years in good health. V and J are TRBV19 and TRBJ2-1; 7 bases map to TRBD2. The CDR3 nucleotides are TGTGCCAGTAAGGATAGCGGGTACAGCTCCTACAATGAGCAGTTCTTC. Encoded protein: CASKDSGYSSYNEQFF.